The following is a TCR beta chain sequence with its context. Its antigen remains unidentified. This sample is part of a study of CXCR3-negative and CXCR3-positive naive CD8 T cells. Study-level information: A total of roughly 140 million TRB reads was generated, with about 1.5 +/- 0.3 million per library. Study results and limitations: CXCR3-negative and CXCR3-positive naive cells shared comparable TRBV-TRBJ usage, but memory cells did not. Fresh PBMCs served for most assays, and CXCR3 expression fell partially after cryopreservation. Both naive subsets showed comparably high diversity, and memory CD8+ cells showed much lower diversity. Naive cells with CXCR3 showed TRB CDR3s that were more hydrophobic than those in CXCR3-negative naive cells.

CDR3 length: 13 residues. Germline CDR1 is SEHNR and CDR2 is FQNEAQ (reference sequence). All TRB cDNA libraries came from 5' RACE performed with UMI labels. TCRdb re-called the 5' RACE reads and catalogs CDR3 proteins one per entry, DNA excluded. This sample lists 150,000 or so distinct CDR3 sequences; its ten largest clones have less than 0.55%. Sequences were obtained from naive CXCR3+ CD8+ T cells from blood. The subset here: CD45RO-CCR7+CD27+CD95- naive CD8+ T cells expressing CXCR3 (TNR3+). The receptor's source is a human donor in good health. Some clones in this sample may be carry-over from other donors' samples. The V and J genes are TRBV7-9 and TRBJ2-1; the D call of TRBD1 rests on TCRdb alone, since no DNA is present to check it. This CDR3 reads CASSLAYRDREFF.